This TCR beta chain was captured in a study of blood T cell repertoires in COVID-19. Study summary: Samples of COVID-19 (acute and convalescent) were obtained from the United States, Italy and Spain. The analysed material was cDNA or gDNA that came from T cells, B-cell-depleted T cells, or PBMCs.

CDR3 length equals 15 residues. Germline values: CDR1 KGHSH, CDR2 LQKENI. V dropped 5 bases and J dropped 8; count of bases not matched to a gene: 11. Per the authors' pipeline: From reference gene primer amplification, estimates of nucleated cell counts were derived. TCRdb's table, derived via immunoSEQ multiplex PCR, lists solely in-frame clones and lacks some. V and J calls and clone size are those listed in that table; D and trimming were worked out from the DNA. The sample holds over 200,000 clones, roughly nine tenths seen once. This chain links TRBV18 with TRBJ2-1; TRBD2 aligns across 8 bases. The sequenced sample consisted of peripheral blood. This TCR came from a man aged 55-75 years who had recovered from COVID-19. CDR3: CASSSGTSDGYEQFF. In DNA, the CDR3 is TGTGCCAGCTCATCAGGGACTAGTGATGGTTATGAGCAGTTCTTC.